The T cell receptor beta chain described here comes from a study of cytomegalovirus exposure and HLA in healthy donors. Findings and caveats of the study: The authors enumerated 180 or so TCR beta chains as linked to cytomegalovirus. Earlier results showed most TCR beta V segments being productive about 90% or about 30% of the time. Reported findings show TCR beta sequences accurately forecast HLA-A and HLA-B alleles in most subjects.

Details on this clone: Its antigen is not identified. This sample also contains other DNA sequences that code for the same CDR3.

PCR involved 60 Vbeta and 13 Jbeta primers. TCRdb keeps only in-frame clones here, not all; method: immunoSEQ multiplex PCR. This table holds more than 85,000 clones, 15% found once. With 0 bases clipped from V and 4 bases from J, the junction kept 3 bases outside the gene matches. The germline CDR1 and CDR2 sequences are SGDLS and YYNGEE. The CDR3 loop spans 15 amino acids. The chain has TRBV9 and TRBJ2-2; 7 bases map to TRBD1. Sequencing used PBMCs. The receptor comes from a female donor in good health and CMV-seronegative. The chain's CDR3 is CASSVGQGSTGELFF. CDR3 bases: TGTGCCAGCAGCGTAGGACAGGGAAGCACCGGGGAGCTGTTTTTT.